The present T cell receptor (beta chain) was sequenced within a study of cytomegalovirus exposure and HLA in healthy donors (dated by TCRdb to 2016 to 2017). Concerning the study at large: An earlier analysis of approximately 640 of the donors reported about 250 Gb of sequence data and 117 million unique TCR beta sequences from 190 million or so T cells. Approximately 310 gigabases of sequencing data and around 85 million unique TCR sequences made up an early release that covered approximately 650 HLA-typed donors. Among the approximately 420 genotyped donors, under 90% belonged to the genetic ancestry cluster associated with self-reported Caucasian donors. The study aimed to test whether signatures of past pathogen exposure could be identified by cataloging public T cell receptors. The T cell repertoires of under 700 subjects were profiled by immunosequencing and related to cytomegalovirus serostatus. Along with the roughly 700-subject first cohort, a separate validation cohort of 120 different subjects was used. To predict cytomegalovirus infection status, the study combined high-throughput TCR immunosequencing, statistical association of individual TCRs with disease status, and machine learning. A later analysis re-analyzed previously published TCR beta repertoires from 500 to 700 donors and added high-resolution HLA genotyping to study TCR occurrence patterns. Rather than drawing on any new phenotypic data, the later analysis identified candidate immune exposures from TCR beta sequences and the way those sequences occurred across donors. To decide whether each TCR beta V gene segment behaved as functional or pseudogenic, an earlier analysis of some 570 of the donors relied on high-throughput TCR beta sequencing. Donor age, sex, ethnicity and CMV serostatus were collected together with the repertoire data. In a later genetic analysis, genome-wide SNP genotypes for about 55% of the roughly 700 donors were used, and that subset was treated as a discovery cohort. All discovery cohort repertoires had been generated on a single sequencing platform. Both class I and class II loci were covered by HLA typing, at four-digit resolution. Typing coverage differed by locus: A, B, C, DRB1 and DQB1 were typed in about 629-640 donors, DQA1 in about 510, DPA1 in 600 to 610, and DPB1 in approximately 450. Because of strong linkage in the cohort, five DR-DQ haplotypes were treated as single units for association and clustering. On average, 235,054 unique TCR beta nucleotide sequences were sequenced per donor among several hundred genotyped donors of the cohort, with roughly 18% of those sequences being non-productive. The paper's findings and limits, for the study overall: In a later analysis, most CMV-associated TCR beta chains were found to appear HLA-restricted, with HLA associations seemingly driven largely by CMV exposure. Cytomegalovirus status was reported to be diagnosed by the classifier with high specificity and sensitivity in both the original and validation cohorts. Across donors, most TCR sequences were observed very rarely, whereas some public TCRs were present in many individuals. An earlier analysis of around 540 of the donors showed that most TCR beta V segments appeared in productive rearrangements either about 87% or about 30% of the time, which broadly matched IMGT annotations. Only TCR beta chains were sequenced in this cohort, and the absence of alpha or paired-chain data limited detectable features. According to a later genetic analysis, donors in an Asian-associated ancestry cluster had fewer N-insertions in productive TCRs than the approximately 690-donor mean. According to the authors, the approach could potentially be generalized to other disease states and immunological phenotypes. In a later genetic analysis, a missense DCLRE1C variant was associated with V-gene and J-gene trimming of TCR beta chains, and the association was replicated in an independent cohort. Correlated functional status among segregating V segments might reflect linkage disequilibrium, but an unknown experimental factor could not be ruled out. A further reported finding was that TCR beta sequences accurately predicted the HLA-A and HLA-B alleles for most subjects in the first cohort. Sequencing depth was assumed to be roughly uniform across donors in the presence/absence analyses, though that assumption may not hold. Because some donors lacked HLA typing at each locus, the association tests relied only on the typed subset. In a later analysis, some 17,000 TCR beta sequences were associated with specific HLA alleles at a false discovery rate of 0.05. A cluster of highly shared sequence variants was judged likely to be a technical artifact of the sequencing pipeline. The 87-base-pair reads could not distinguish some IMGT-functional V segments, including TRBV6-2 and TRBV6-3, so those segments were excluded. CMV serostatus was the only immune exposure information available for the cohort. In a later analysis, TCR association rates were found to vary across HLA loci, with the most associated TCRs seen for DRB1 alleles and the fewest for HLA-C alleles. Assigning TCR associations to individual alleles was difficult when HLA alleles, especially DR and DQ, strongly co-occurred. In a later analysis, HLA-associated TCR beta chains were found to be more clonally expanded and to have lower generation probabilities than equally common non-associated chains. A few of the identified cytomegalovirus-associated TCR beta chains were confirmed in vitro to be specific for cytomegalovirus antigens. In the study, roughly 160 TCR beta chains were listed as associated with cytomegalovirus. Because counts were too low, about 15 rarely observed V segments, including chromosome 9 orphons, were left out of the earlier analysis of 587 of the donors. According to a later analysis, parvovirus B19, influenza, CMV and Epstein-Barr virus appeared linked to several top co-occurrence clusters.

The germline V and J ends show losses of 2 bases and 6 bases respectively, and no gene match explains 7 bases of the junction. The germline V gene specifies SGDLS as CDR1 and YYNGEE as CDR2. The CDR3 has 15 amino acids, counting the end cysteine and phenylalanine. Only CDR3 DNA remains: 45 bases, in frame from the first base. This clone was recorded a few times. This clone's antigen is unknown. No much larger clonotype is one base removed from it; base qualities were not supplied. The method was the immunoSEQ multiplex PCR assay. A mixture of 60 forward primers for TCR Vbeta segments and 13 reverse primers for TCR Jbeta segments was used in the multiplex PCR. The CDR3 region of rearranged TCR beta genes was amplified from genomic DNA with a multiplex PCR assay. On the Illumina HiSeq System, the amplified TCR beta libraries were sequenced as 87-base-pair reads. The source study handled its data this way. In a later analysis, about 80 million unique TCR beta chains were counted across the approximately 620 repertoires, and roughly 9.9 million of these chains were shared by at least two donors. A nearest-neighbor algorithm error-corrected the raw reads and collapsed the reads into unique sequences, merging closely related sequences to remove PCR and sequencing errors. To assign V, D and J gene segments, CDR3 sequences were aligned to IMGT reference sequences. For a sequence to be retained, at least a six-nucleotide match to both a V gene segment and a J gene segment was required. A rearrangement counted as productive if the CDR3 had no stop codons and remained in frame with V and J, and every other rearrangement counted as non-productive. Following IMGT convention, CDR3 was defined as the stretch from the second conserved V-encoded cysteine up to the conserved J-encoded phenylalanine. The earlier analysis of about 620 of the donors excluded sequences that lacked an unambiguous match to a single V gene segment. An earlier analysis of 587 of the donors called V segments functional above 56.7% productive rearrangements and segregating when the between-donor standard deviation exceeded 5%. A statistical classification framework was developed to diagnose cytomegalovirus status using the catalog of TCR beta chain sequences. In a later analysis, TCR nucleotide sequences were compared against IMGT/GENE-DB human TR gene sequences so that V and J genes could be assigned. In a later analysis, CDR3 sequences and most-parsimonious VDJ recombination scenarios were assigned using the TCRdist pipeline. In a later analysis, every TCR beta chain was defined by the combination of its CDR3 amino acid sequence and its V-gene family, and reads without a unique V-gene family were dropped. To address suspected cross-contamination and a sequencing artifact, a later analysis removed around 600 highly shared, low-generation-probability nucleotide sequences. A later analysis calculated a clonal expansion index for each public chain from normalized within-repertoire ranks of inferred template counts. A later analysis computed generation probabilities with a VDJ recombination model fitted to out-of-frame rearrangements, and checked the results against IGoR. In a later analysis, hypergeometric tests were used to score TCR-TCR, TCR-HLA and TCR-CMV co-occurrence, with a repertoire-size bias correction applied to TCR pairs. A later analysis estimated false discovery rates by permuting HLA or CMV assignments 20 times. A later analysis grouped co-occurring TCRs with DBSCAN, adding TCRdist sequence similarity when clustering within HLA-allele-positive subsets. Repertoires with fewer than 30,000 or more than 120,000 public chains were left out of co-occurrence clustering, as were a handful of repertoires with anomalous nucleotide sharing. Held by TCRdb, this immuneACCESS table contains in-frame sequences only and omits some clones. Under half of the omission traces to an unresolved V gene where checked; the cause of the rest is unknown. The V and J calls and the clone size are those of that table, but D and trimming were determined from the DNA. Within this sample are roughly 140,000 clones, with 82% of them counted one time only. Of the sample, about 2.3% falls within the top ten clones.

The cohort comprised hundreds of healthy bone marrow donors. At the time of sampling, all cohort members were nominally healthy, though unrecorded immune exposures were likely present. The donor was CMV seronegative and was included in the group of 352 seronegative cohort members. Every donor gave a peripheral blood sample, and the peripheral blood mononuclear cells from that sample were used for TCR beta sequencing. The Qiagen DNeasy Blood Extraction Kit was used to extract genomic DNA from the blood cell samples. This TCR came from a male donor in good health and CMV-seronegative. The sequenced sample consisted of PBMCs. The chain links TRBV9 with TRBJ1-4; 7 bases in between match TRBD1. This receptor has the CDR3 CASSVTGAIDEKLFF. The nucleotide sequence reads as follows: TGTGCCAGCAGCGTTACAGGGGCGATTGATGAAAAACTGTTTTTT. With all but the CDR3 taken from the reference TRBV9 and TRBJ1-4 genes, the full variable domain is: DSGVTQTPKHLITATGQRVTLRCSPRSGDLSVYWYQQSLDQGLQFLIQYYNGEERAKGNILERFSAQQFPDLHSELNLSSLELGDSALYFCASSVTGAIDEKLFFGSGTQLSVL.